These T cell receptor beta chains were read from a single sample in a study of T-cell reconstitution after alpha-beta-depleted transplantation in children. MiXCR, run by TCRdb on the PCR reads, gives a single entry per CDR3 protein. Here the sample spans over 550,000 distinct CDR3 sequences, 10% to 13% being singletons. Specimen: PBMCs from the stem cell graft donor, collected from the stem cell graft. Receptors were obtained from a human donor who donated a stem cell graft to a child with acute myeloid leukemia. CDR3s include the opening cysteine and the closing phenylalanine or tryptophan. Fields, in order: V gene, J gene, CDR3 protein.

v_gene: TRBV24-1; j_gene: TRBJ2-2; CDR3aa: CATSVAGGTGELFF
v_gene: TRBV29-1; j_gene: TRBJ2-2; CDR3aa: CSVVGDDTGELFF
v_gene: TRBV4-3; j_gene: TRBJ2-1; CDR3aa: CASSQTSGMYNEQFF
v_gene: TRBV24-1; j_gene: TRBJ1-2; CDR3aa: CAAQKGKSIRGYTF
v_gene: TRBV6-5; j_gene: TRBJ1-2; CDR3aa: CASSLQGADYGYTF
v_gene: TRBV27; j_gene: TRBJ2-2; CDR3aa: CASSGRLAGDRELFF
v_gene: TRBV5-1; j_gene: TRBJ2-1; CDR3aa: CASSLAAGHPNQYEQFF
v_gene: TRBV29-1; j_gene: TRBJ2-7; CDR3aa: CSVGLAGDEQYF
v_gene: TRBV12-3/TRBV12-4; j_gene: TRBJ2-7; CDR3aa: CASSPSLAGTYEQYF
v_gene: TRBV9; j_gene: TRBJ1-1; CDR3aa: CASSVLPGTDTEAFF
v_gene: TRBV15; j_gene: TRBJ2-7; CDR3aa: CATSRRTGWGEQYF
v_gene: TRBV10-3; j_gene: TRBJ2-1; CDR3aa: CAISESMREGPDEQFF
v_gene: TRBV6-5; j_gene: TRBJ1-2; CDR3aa: CASSSSSLIQGGYTF
v_gene: TRBV20-1; j_gene: TRBJ2-3; CDR3aa: CSARAGQGDLTGQYF
v_gene: TRBV29-1; j_gene: TRBJ1-4; CDR3aa: CSVSPGAGTTEKLFF
v_gene: TRBV29-1; j_gene: TRBJ1-3; CDR3aa: CSVRGSSGNTIYF
v_gene: TRBV11-2; j_gene: TRBJ2-2; CDR3aa: CASSLIGLAGPNTGELFF
v_gene: TRBV27; j_gene: TRBJ2-5; CDR3aa: CASSSRQRQETQYF
v_gene: TRBV9; j_gene: TRBJ1-1; CDR3aa: CASSVSRANTEAFF
v_gene: TRBV7-6; j_gene: TRBJ2-3; CDR3aa: CASGKDRGTDTQYF
v_gene: TRBV20-1; j_gene: TRBJ2-3; CDR3aa: CSARDGRDGTDTQYF
v_gene: TRBV7-9; j_gene: TRBJ2-6; CDR3aa: CASSLASPGANVLTF
v_gene: TRBV6-2/TRBV6-3; j_gene: TRBJ1-2; CDR3aa: CASSHFAGDGYTF
v_gene: TRBV6-5; j_gene: TRBJ2-2; CDR3aa: CASSYIDPIPGTGELFF
v_gene: TRBV12-3/TRBV12-4; j_gene: TRBJ1-1; CDR3aa: CASSDGQLKNTEAFF
v_gene: TRBV30; j_gene: TRBJ2-2; CDR3aa: CAWSVRRLAANTGELFF
v_gene: TRBV10-3; j_gene: TRBJ1-1; CDR3aa: CAISDWGLGTEAFF
v_gene: TRBV29-1; j_gene: TRBJ2-5; CDR3aa: CSGTDRGSGWRRETQYF
v_gene: TRBV10-3; j_gene: TRBJ1-1; CDR3aa: CAISERTGWSLNTEAFF
v_gene: TRBV4-3; j_gene: TRBJ2-4; CDR3aa: CASSQDSSGKNIQYF
v_gene: TRBV20-1; j_gene: TRBJ2-7; CDR3aa: CSALDSGSSYEQYF
v_gene: TRBV18; j_gene: TRBJ2-6; CDR3aa: CASSPIQGSGANVLTF
v_gene: TRBV20-1; j_gene: TRBJ2-3; CDR3aa: CSARHRSSGSLTDTQYF
v_gene: TRBV20-1; j_gene: TRBJ1-1; CDR3aa: CSARGQGTEAFF
v_gene: TRBV5-1; j_gene: TRBJ2-1; CDR3aa: CASSSYLASGPYNEQFF
v_gene: TRBV20-1; j_gene: TRBJ1-1; CDR3aa: CSAARVITEAFF
v_gene: TRBV5-6; j_gene: TRBJ2-7; CDR3aa: CASSWGTSGIYEQYF
v_gene: TRBV4-3; j_gene: TRBJ2-2; CDR3aa: CASSQERSGPGELFF
v_gene: TRBV5-1; j_gene: TRBJ1-6; CDR3aa: CASSQQPSGDNSPLHF
v_gene: TRBV29-1; j_gene: TRBJ2-1; CDR3aa: CSVEGLAGGVDYNEQFF
v_gene: TRBV12-5; j_gene: TRBJ1-1; CDR3aa: CASGLGGQAMNTEAFF
v_gene: TRBV21-1; j_gene: TRBJ1-3; CDR3aa: CASRTTGIKSGNTIYF
v_gene: TRBV20-1; j_gene: TRBJ2-2; CDR3aa: CSARASPRYTGELFF
v_gene: TRBV7-8; j_gene: TRBJ1-2; CDR3aa: CASSLETGDNYGYTF
v_gene: TRBV5-1; j_gene: TRBJ2-3; CDR3aa: CASSLALAYSTDTQYF